These 10 T cell receptor beta chains share one sample of origin, sequenced in a study of beta chain features in type 1 diabetes. Study findings and constraints: Across all four CD4+ subsets, people with type 1 diabetes showed modestly shorter TCRB CDR3s.

No cognate antigen is known for these TCRs. Expressed TCRB transcripts were sequenced because the entire RNA isolate underwent reverse transcription. The data were produced by immunoSEQ multiplex PCR, yet TCRdb's version contains in-frame clones alone and is incomplete. In the table there are 600,000 to 700,000 clones, roughly 12% of which are singletons. Sequences were obtained from naive CD4+ T cells from blood. These TCRs come from a man under 40 with type 1 diabetes.

The chain combines TRBV25-1 with TRBJ2-3; D is unclear. Germline V lookup: CDR1 MGHDK, CDR2 SYGVNS. Between the trimmed V and J ends, which lost 3 bases and 7 bases, there was a span of 14 bases. This CDR3 comprises 14 residues. For the CDR3, the DNA is TGTGCCAGCAGTGACAATGGTTGGCCTTATACGCAGTATTTT. It yields the protein CASSDNGWPYTQYF. The variable domain in full, with the rest retrieved from reference TRBV25-1 and TRBJ2-3, is EADIYQTPRYLVIGTGKKITLECSQTMGHDKMYWYQQDPGMELHLIHYSYGVNSTEKGDLSSESTVSRIRTEHFPLTLESARPSHTSQYLCASSDNGWPYTQYFGPGTRLTVL.

The sample holds a few counts of this clone. The chain has TRBV15 and TRBJ1-5; TRBD1 is a possible D gene (5 bases). This CDR3 comprises 17 residues. The germline V gene has CDR1 LNHNV and CDR2 YYDKDF (reference sequence). Trimming pared 0 bases from V and 1 base from J, leaving 13 bases between. The CDR3 nucleotides read TGTGCCACCAGCAGAGATCGAGGGGAGATGAGCAATCAGCCCCAGCATTTT. Its protein is CATSRDRGEMSNQPQHF.

The rearrangement links TRBV28 to TRBJ2-3; D possibly matches TRBD1 or TRBD2 (5 bases each). CDR1 MDHEN and CDR2 SYDVKM come from the germline V gene. This CDR3 region has 13 residues. V shed 7 bases and J shed 2 bases, with 10 bases lying between them. The CDR3: CASTGAATDTQYF. The CDR3 DNA reads as TGTGCCAGCACCGGGGCAGCCACAGATACGCAGTATTTT.

This clone has a handful of counts. The chain is built from TRBV4-2 and TRBJ2-6, with D perhaps matching TRBD2 (5 bases). The V and J ends lost 0 bases and 2 bases respectively, with 8 bases between them. Germline V lookup: CDR1 LGHNA, CDR2 YNFKEQ. The CDR3 runs 16 residues. DNA for the CDR3: TGTGCCAGCAGCCAAGATTTGAGGGCTGGGGCCAACGTCCTGACTTTC. Translating gives CASSQDLRAGANVLTF.

The chain's CDR3 is CASSLPWGRYSNQPQHF. In nucleotides, the CDR3 is TGTGCCAGCAGTCTCCCATGGGGGAGATATAGCAATCAGCCCCAGCATTTT. V gene TRBV28 combines with J gene TRBJ1-5, with a weak D call TRBD1 (5 bases). The CDR3 extends over 17 amino acids. Germline values: CDR1 MDHEN, CDR2 SYDVKM. Trimming left V 5 bases short and J 0 bases short, with 17 bases between. The full variable domain, completed using reference TRBV28 and TRBJ1-5, is DVKVTQSSRYLVKRTGEKVFLECVQDMDHENMFWYRQDPGLGLRLIYFSYDVKMKEKGDIPEGYSVSREKKERFSLILESASTNQTSMYLCASSLPWGRYSNQPQHFGDGTRLSIL.

This clone was found a few times. The CDR3 is CASSPPTGANTGELFF. DNA for the CDR3: TGTGCCAGCAGCCCACCAACAGGGGCGAACACCGGGGAGCTGTTTTTT. The chain has TRBV14 and TRBJ2-2, with 7 positions matching TRBD1. CDR1 and CDR2 (germline): SGHDN, FVKESK. CDR3 length: 16 residues. V lost 4 bases and J lost 0; bases outside the gene matches: 5.

This clone was recorded a few times. Additional DNA sequences in this sample encode the identical CDR3. The chain joins TRBV29-1 to TRBJ2-5; tentative D call: TRBD1 (5 bases). The CDR3 runs to 11 residues. CDR1 SQVTM and CDR2 ANQGSEA come from the germline V gene. The V end lost 4 bases, the J end lost 5 bases, and 8 bases lay between the germline ends. CDR3 in amino acids: CSVGPGETQYF. CDR3 nucleotide sequence: TGCAGCGTTGGACCAGGGGAGACCCAGTACTTC.

There are a few counts of this clone. The chain has TRBV7-9 and TRBJ1-2, with TRBD1 as a possible D gene (5 bases). Germline-derived CDR1 and CDR2 are SEHNR and FQNEAQ (reference sequence). V dropped 1 base and J dropped 4 bases, with 13 bases sitting between them. CDR3 length: 15 amino acids. This chain's CDR3 is CASSLGQPILYGYTF. CDR3 bases: TGTGCCAGCAGCTTAGGACAGCCTATACTCTATGGCTACACCTTC.

This clone was seen a handful of times. V gene TRBV11-2 combines with J gene TRBJ2-1; 10 bases agree with TRBD2. The germline V gene has CDR1 SGHAT and CDR2 FQNNGV. Trimming removed 0 bases from V and 8 bases from J; junction bases left unmatched: 10. The CDR3 extends over 17 amino acids. CDR3 loop: CASSLDLAGAMWDEQFF. The CDR3 region has the DNA TGTGCCAGCAGCTTAGATCTAGCGGGGGCCATGTGGGATGAGCAGTTCTTC.

This clone was observed a handful of times. The chain joins TRBV19 to TRBJ2-1, with TRBD1 matching 7 bases. This CDR3 region has 16 residues. V trimming: 4 bases; J trimming: 4 bases; junction bases outside the gene matches: 10. Germline-derived CDR1 and CDR2 are LNHDA and SQIVND (reference sequence). The CDR3 region is CASSTIQGIYYNEQFF. In nucleotides, the CDR3 is TGTGCCAGTAGTACGATACAGGGGATCTATTACAATGAGCAGTTCTTC.